The rows below give T cell receptor beta chains drawn from one sample of a study of identical twins. MiXCR, applied by TCRdb to the 5' RACE reads, yields one record per CDR3 protein. This repertoire shows roughly 190,000 distinct CDR3 sequences, around a sixth found once; its top ten account for less than 45%. Separately, the same data were catalogued under a study of T cells expressing NK-cell markers.

Sequenced: CD8+ T cells sorted from blood. The receptors stem from a woman younger than 30 in good health. Both conserved end residues are part of each CDR3. Fields, in order: clone size, V gene, J gene, D gene, CDR3 protein, CDR3 DNA. The D gene is left open where the match is weak. Clone size is shown for a subset of rows, as once, few, many or a class of expanded clone.

abundance: .
v_gene: TRBV25-1
j_gene: TRBJ2-1
d_gene: .
CDR3aa: CASSKIENEQFF
CDR3nt: TGTGCCAGCAGTAAAATCGAGAATGAGCAGTTCTTC

abundance: .
v_gene: TRBV29-1
j_gene: TRBJ2-7
d_gene: .
CDR3aa: CSVGGPPDIYEQYF
CDR3nt: TGCAGCGTTGGGGGACCGCCTGATATCTACGAGCAGTACTTC

abundance: .
v_gene: TRBV27
j_gene: TRBJ2-3
d_gene: .
CDR3aa: CASTPTGASTDTQYF
CDR3nt: TGTGCCAGCACCCCTACCGGGGCTAGCACAGATACGCAGTATTTT

abundance: many
v_gene: TRBV7-9
j_gene: TRBJ1-5
d_gene: .
CDR3aa: CASSADGMNQPQHF
CDR3nt: TGTGCCAGCAGCGCGGACGGAATGAATCAGCCCCAGCATTTT

abundance: many
v_gene: TRBV11-3
j_gene: TRBJ2-7
d_gene: TRBD1
CDR3aa: CASSRPGQGSYEQYF
CDR3nt: TGTGCCAGCAGCCGACCGGGACAGGGATCCTACGAGCAGTACTTC

abundance: .
v_gene: TRBV20-1
j_gene: TRBJ2-1
d_gene: .
CDR3aa: CSAISGSRGNEQFF
CDR3nt: TGCAGTGCTATAAGCGGGTCCCGGGGGAATGAGCAGTTCTTC

abundance: .
v_gene: TRBV9
j_gene: TRBJ2-1
d_gene: TRBD2
CDR3aa: CASSDSGRDHEQFF
CDR3nt: TGTGCCAGCAGCGATAGCGGGAGGGACCATGAGCAGTTCTTC

abundance: few
v_gene: TRBV27
j_gene: TRBJ1-2
d_gene: .
CDR3aa: CASSLGITYGYTF
CDR3nt: TGTGCCAGCAGTTTAGGGATCACCTATGGCTACACCTTC

abundance: few
v_gene: TRBV19
j_gene: TRBJ2-2
d_gene: TRBD2
CDR3aa: CAISGGAGTGELFF
CDR3nt: TGTGCCATTAGCGGGGGGGCCGGAACCGGGGAGCTGTTTTTT

abundance: .
v_gene: TRBV7-9
j_gene: TRBJ1-1
d_gene: .
CDR3aa: CASSLRGASTEAFF
CDR3nt: TGTGCCAGCAGCTTAAGGGGGGCAAGCACTGAAGCTTTCTTT

abundance: .
v_gene: TRBV10-1
j_gene: TRBJ2-7
d_gene: .
CDR3aa: CASSEDGEEQYF
CDR3nt: TGCGCCAGCAGCGAGGACGGAGAAGAGCAGTACTTC

abundance: few
v_gene: TRBV7-9
j_gene: TRBJ2-1
d_gene: .
CDR3aa: CASTETGFNEQFF
CDR3nt: TGTGCCAGTACTGAAACTGGATTCAATGAGCAGTTCTTC

abundance: .
v_gene: TRBV21-1
j_gene: TRBJ2-1
d_gene: .
CDR3aa: CASSKGADSRSSYNEQFF
CDR3nt: TGTGCCAGCAGCAAAGGTGCAGACAGCAGGAGCTCCTACAATGAGCAGTTCTTC

abundance: .
v_gene: TRBV7-6
j_gene: TRBJ2-1
d_gene: .
CDR3aa: CASSSRERHEQFF
CDR3nt: TGTGCCAGCAGCTCTCGGGAGAGGCATGAGCAGTTCTTC

abundance: few
v_gene: TRBV5-1
j_gene: TRBJ2-2
d_gene: TRBD2
CDR3aa: CASGPSGATGELFF
CDR3nt: TGCGCCAGCGGGCCTAGCGGGGCCACCGGGGAGCTGTTTTTT

abundance: few
v_gene: TRBV20-1
j_gene: TRBJ2-1
d_gene: TRBD2
CDR3aa: CSARGGLAGVSYNEQFF
CDR3nt: TGCAGTGCTAGAGGTGGACTAGCGGGAGTCTCCTACAATGAGCAGTTCTTC

abundance: .
v_gene: TRBV7-9
j_gene: TRBJ2-3
d_gene: TRBD2
CDR3aa: CASSRRSGGGPDTQYF
CDR3nt: TGTGCCAGCAGCCGAAGAAGCGGGGGAGGCCCAGATACGCAGTATTTT

abundance: .
v_gene: TRBV20-1
j_gene: TRBJ2-7
d_gene: .
CDR3aa: CSARASGQNKGEQYF
CDR3nt: TGCAGTGCTCGGGCTTCCGGACAAAATAAGGGCGAGCAGTACTTC

abundance: few
v_gene: TRBV6-5
j_gene: TRBJ2-2
d_gene: .
CDR3aa: CAAGDNTGELFF
CDR3nt: TGTGCCGCCGGTGACAACACCGGGGAGCTGTTTTTT

abundance: .
v_gene: TRBV20-1
j_gene: TRBJ2-5
d_gene: TRBD2
CDR3aa: CSAIKAGEETQYF
CDR3nt: TGCAGTGCTATAAAAGCGGGAGAAGAGACCCAGTACTTC

abundance: .
v_gene: TRBV5-1
j_gene: TRBJ2-3
d_gene: TRBD1
CDR3aa: CASSYGRDRTAPDADTQYF
CDR3nt: TGCGCCAGCTCCTATGGAAGGGACAGGACTGCCCCGGACGCAGATACGCAGTATTTT

abundance: few
v_gene: TRBV12-5
j_gene: TRBJ1-5
d_gene: .
CDR3aa: CASGLGRNQPQHF
CDR3nt: TGTGCTAGTGGTTTGGGTAGGAATCAGCCCCAGCATTTT

abundance: few
v_gene: TRBV29-1
j_gene: TRBJ2-3
d_gene: .
CDR3aa: CSVVGGLRTDTQYF
CDR3nt: TGCAGCGTTGTGGGCGGACTACGCACAGATACGCAGTATTTT

abundance: .
v_gene: TRBV11-2
j_gene: TRBJ2-7
d_gene: TRBD1
CDR3aa: CASRSWDRGREQYF
CDR3nt: TGTGCCAGCAGGAGTTGGGACAGGGGTCGCGAGCAGTACTTC

abundance: .
v_gene: TRBV7-9
j_gene: TRBJ2-7
d_gene: .
CDR3aa: CASSRGHSSYERYF
CDR3nt: TGTGCCAGCAGCCGAGGACATTCCTCCTACGAGCGGTACTTC

abundance: .
v_gene: TRBV12-3/TRBV12-4
j_gene: TRBJ2-5
d_gene: .
CDR3aa: CASRAGLETQYF
CDR3nt: TGTGCCAGCAGGGCGGGTTTGGAGACCCAGTACTTC

abundance: many
v_gene: TRBV6-1
j_gene: TRBJ2-1
d_gene: .
CDR3aa: CASSEDRTTYNEQFF
CDR3nt: TGTGCCAGCAGTGAAGACAGGACTACATACAATGAGCAGTTCTTC

abundance: few
v_gene: TRBV7-9
j_gene: TRBJ1-2
d_gene: .
CDR3aa: CASSSDGYTF
CDR3nt: TGTGCCAGCAGCTCGGATGGCTACACCTTC

abundance: few
v_gene: TRBV15
j_gene: TRBJ2-3
d_gene: TRBD2
CDR3aa: CATGAGDTDTQYF
CDR3nt: TGTGCCACCGGCGCGGGGGACACAGATACGCAGTATTTT

abundance: .
v_gene: TRBV4-1
j_gene: TRBJ2-1
d_gene: TRBD1
CDR3aa: CASSPWDRGLDEQFF
CDR3nt: TGCGCCAGCAGCCCTTGGGACAGGGGGCTCGATGAGCAGTTCTTC

abundance: .
v_gene: TRBV12-3/TRBV12-4
j_gene: TRBJ2-3
d_gene: .
CDR3aa: CASQLYDTQYF
CDR3nt: TGTGCCAGCCAATTGTACGATACGCAGTATTTT

abundance: few
v_gene: TRBV3-1
j_gene: TRBJ2-1
d_gene: TRBD2
CDR3aa: CASSQEGSGRAYEQFF
CDR3nt: TGTGCCAGCAGCCAAGAAGGCAGCGGGAGGGCCTATGAGCAGTTCTTC

abundance: few
v_gene: TRBV7-9
j_gene: TRBJ2-7
d_gene: TRBD2
CDR3aa: CASSLFSGRADEQYF
CDR3nt: TGTGCCAGCAGCCTGTTCAGCGGGAGGGCAGACGAGCAGTACTTC